The sequence of this T cell receptor beta chain was determined in a study of cytomegalovirus exposure and HLA in healthy donors. With respect to this clone: Antigen specificity is unknown.

The PCR ran on 60 Vbeta and 13 Jbeta primers. Authors' methods: Approximately 73 million unique TCR beta chains, 9.5 million to 14 million shared, were counted in a later analysis. Repertoires were generated with immunoSEQ multiplex PCR, while TCRdb's copy carries only in-frame clones and drops some. Clone size and V and J calls were adopted from that table, with D and trimming inferred from the DNA. The sample includes about 180,000 clones, more than 60% seen only once; the top ten take 1.4%. Study outcomes and limitations: An analysis that came later showed most CMV-associated TCR beta chains appearing HLA-restricted.

The CDR3 covers 15 residues. Germline CDR1 reads SGDLS; CDR2 reads YYNGEE. Trimming removed 3 bases at V and 0 bases at J, with 10 bases between. Sequencing was carried out using PBMCs. The chain links TRBV9 to TRBJ2-1; the D gene is possibly TRBD2 (6 bases). This clonotype was obtained from a young man in good health and CMV-seronegative. CDR3 sequence: CASSASGGSYNEQFF. In nucleotides, the CDR3 is TGTGCCAGCAGCGCCTCCGGGGGCTCCTACAATGAGCAGTTCTTC.